This TCR beta chain was recovered during a study of cytomegalovirus exposure and HLA in healthy donors. About this clone itself: This same CDR3 is encoded by further DNA sequences in the sample.

The PCR had 60 Vbeta and 13 Jbeta primers. Sequencing was performed with immunoSEQ multiplex PCR; in TCRdb, only in-frame clones are kept and a portion is missing. The data show 100,000 to 150,000 clones, around 71% seen once. Source material: PBMCs. This receptor was identified in a woman aged 55-70 years in good health and CMV-seropositive.

CDR3 sequence (DNA): TGTGCCAGTAGTATTGGACAGGCGAACACTGAAGCTTTCTTT. Its translation is CASSIGQANTEAFF. This chain joins TRBV19 and TRBJ1-1, with 7 bases identical to TRBD1. V trimming: 3 bases; J trimming: 1 base; junction bases outside the gene matches: 2. Germline loops: CDR1 LNHDA, CDR2 SQIVND (reference sequence). There are 14 residues in the CDR3.